This is a list of T cell receptor beta chains from one sample in a study of vaccination and CD4 T cells after COVID-19. These receptors' antigens are unknown. One entry per CDR3 protein, called by TCRdb with MiXCR from the PCR reads. The table shows around 19,000 distinct CDR3 sequences, with about half occurring only once. The sequenced material came from CD4+ T cells from blood, cultured in vitro. The receptor source for this set is a human donor who had recovered from COVID-19. The conserved cysteine and the conserved F or W are not part of the CDR3 here. The D gene is left open where the match is weak.

13 TRBV27 - ASSLPGTTYNEQF
13 TRBV28 TRBD1 AVTDRDRGIYEQY
13 TRBV5-1 - ASSLEGQPYYEQY
16 TRBV20-1 TRBD2 SARDARLTSGGQETQY
13 TRBV20-1 - SANLPEGSNQPQH
15 TRBV19 - ASSIDWQGRGNQPQH
13 TRBV10-3 - AISDGVGSNYGYT
9 TRBV13 - ASRLTNEQY
11 TRBV30 TRBD1 AWSTGGEQPQH
12 TRBV10-3 TRBD1 AIGTGATGNTIY
12 TRBV7-9 - ASSLARDNYGYT
14 TRBV20-1 - SAPSPGTASSYEQY
13 TRBV7-9 - ASSGGQAMNTEAF
12 TRBV7-9 TRBD1 ASNRQGGGTEAF
9 TRBV11-2 - ASSPRQKLF
12 TRBV7-3 - ASSLDKSTDTQY
12 TRBV7-9 TRBD1 ASSLGRGRETQY
13 TRBV6-1 TRBD2 ATIRETSGTDTQY
14 TRBV27 TRBD2 ASSRTSGSSTDTQY
13 TRBV11-3 TRBD1 ASSLGDRDIETQY
13 TRBV2 TRBD1 ASSETGGKGETQY
11 TRBV4-1 - ASSQVGAEPQH
13 TRBV7-9 - ASSASGGSNTEAF
11 TRBV19 - ASSPDRNQPQH
11 TRBV20-1 - SATRTVNTEAF
12 TRBV6-2/TRBV6-3 TRBD1 AGRGQVDTGELF
11 TRBV12-3/TRBV12-4 TRBD1 ASSPTGAGGYT
12 TRBV7-9 - ASSLLDHSYEQY
11 TRBV19 - ASSRPPGRELF
11 TRBV27 - ASTKGGRDGYT
11 TRBV10-3 - AISGGRGTEAF
13 TRBV6-1 - ASSEGGGAGYGYT
14 TRBV7-8 - ASSLVRVPSNQPQH